This passage covers 32 T cell receptor beta chains from one sample sequenced in a study of blood T cell repertoires in COVID-19. Sequencing used immunoSEQ multiplex PCR; TCRdb keeps in-frame clones, though not all of them. This sample carries roughly 120,000 clones, 88% of them seen once, and the ten largest clones take 0.7% to 0.9%. The specimen sequenced was peripheral blood. The receptors originated from a woman aged 50 to 60 with active or convalescent COVID-19.

The chain has TRBV20-1 and TRBJ2-7; D uncertain. Germline assignment: CDR1 DFQATT and CDR2 SNEGSKA (reference sequence). V lost 3 bases and J lost 3, with 18 bases in between. The CDR3 is 15 residues long. CDR3 protein: CSASSPAPGDYEQYF. The CDR3 region has the DNA TGCAGTGCTAGTTCTCCCGCCCCTGGAGACTACGAGCAGTACTTC.

CDR3 loop: CASSAQDVTTYF. Here the CDR3 DNA reads TGTGCCAGCAGCGCCCAGGATGTGACTACGTACTTC. V gene TRBV7-9 combines with J gene TRBJ2-4; D is perhaps TRBD2 (5 bases). CDR1 and CDR2 from the germline V gene are SEHNR and FQNEAQ (reference sequence). This CDR3 spans 12 amino acids. V was clipped by 5 bases and J by 15 bases, with 17 bases between them.

The count of this clone is one. V is TRBV6-2 or TRBV6-3 and J is TRBJ2-1; D perhaps matches TRBD1 (6 bases). Between the trimmed V and J ends, which lost 5 bases and 0 bases, there was a span of 14 bases. Germline loops: CDR1 MNHEY, CDR2 SVGEGT. The CDR3 is 16 residues long. CDR3 sequence reads: CASSNRRDNSYNEQFF. The CDR3 DNA reads TGTGCCAGCAGTAATCGCCGGGACAACTCCTACAATGAGCAGTTCTTC.

This clone was observed a few times. For the CDR3, the DNA is TGTGCCAGTTCCCGACAGGGAAGCACTGAAGCTTTCTTT. Protein product: CASSRQGSTEAFF. This sequence joins TRBV19 and TRBJ1-1; 7 nucleotides agree with TRBD1. V was clipped by 8 bases and J by 4 bases; unmatched bases: 7. This CDR3 contains 13 residues. The V gene's germline CDR1 is LNHDA and CDR2 SQIVND (reference sequence).

This clone has just one count. The chain couples TRBV15 to TRBJ2-7; 9 bases fit TRBD1. With V trimmed by 1 base and J by 12 bases, 10 bases remained unmatched. The CDR3 is 14 residues long. CDR1 and CDR2 (germline): LNHNV, YYDKDF (reference sequence). CDR3 DNA: TGTGCCACCAGCAGAGCACAGGGGGCAGCTAGCCGGTACTTC. Protein sequence: CATSRAQGAASRYF.

The rearrangement links TRBV24-1 to TRBJ2-1, with TRBD2 matching over 9 bases. The germline CDR1 and CDR2 sequences are KGHDR and SFDVKD. J lost 4 bases, V lost 10 bases, and 10 bases had no gene match. This CDR3 comprises 15 residues. Here the CDR3 DNA reads TGTGCCACGACCGCGGGAGGGGGCGGGTACAATGAGCAGTTCTTC. Residues: CATTAGGGGYNEQFF.

V usage is TRBV28 and J usage is TRBJ1-2; the match to TRBD1 covers 8 bases. Germline CDR1 reads MDHEN; CDR2 reads SYDVKM. J lost 4 bases, V lost 5 bases, and 6 bases had no gene match. The CDR3 covers 14 residues. DNA of the CDR3: TGTGCCAGCAGTCTCCGGACAGGGTCCTATGGCTACACCTTC. Protein product: CASSLRTGSYGYTF.

The chain has TRBV27 and TRBJ1-2; 9 nucleotides line up with TRBD1. In germline, CDR1 is MNHEY, CDR2 SMNVEV (reference sequence). The CDR3 contains 15 residues. The V segment lost 5 bases and the J segment 7 bases; nucleotides outside the gene matches: 11. For the CDR3, the DNA is TGTGCCAGCAGTCTGATCACAGGGGGCGCAAGTGGCTACACCTTC. As protein: CASSLITGGASGYTF.

V usage is TRBV4-2 and J usage is TRBJ2-2; perhaps TRBD2 as D (6 bases). Germline-derived CDR1 and CDR2 are LGHNA and YNFKEQ. Between the trimmed V and J ends, which lost 0 bases and 5 bases, there was a span of 16 bases. The CDR3 has 17 amino acids. This chain's CDR3 is CASSQDKSGEWTGELFF. CDR3 bases: TGTGCCAGCAGCCAAGATAAGTCGGGAGAGTGGACCGGGGAGCTGTTTTTT.

This chain uses TRBV28 with TRBJ2-3; TRBD2 agrees at 9 bases. With 6 bases clipped from V and 0 bases from J, the junction kept 7 bases outside the gene matches. The CDR3 length is 16 residues. CDR1 MDHEN and CDR2 SYDVKM come from the germline V gene. The CDR3 loop is CASRGGLAFSTDTQYF. The CDR3 nucleotides read TGTGCCAGCAGGGGAGGACTAGCGTTCAGCACAGATACGCAGTATTTT.

The rearrangement links TRBV4-1 to TRBJ2-1; 10 bases match TRBD2. Germline V gives CDR1 MGHRA, CDR2 YSYEKL. Trimming cost V 0 bases and J 9 bases; bases outside gene matches: 8. This CDR3 is 16 amino acids long. The CDR3 loop is CASSQDSLAGAREQFF. The CDR3 DNA follows: TGCGCCAGCAGCCAAGATAGCCTAGCGGGAGCACGTGAGCAGTTCTTC.

DNA of the CDR3: TGTGCCAGCAGCCCGGACAGTTTCCAGAGCGAGCAGTACTTC. Its protein is CASSPDSFQSEQYF. The genes are TRBV3-1 (or the pseudogene TRBV3-2) and TRBJ2-7, with D possibly TRBD1 on 6 matching bases. The CDR3 extends over 14 amino acids. Germline values: CDR1 LGHDT, CDR2 YNNKEL (reference sequence). The ends were cut back, 4 bases at V and 6 bases at J, with 16 bases in the middle.

This rearrangement joins TRBV28 to TRBJ1-6; a possible D gene is TRBD1 (5 bases). CDR1 MDHEN and CDR2 SYDVKM come from the germline V gene. The V gene lost 6 bases and the J gene lost 4 bases, with 13 bases spanning the gap. The CDR3 loop spans 15 amino acids. The CDR3 reads CASRTQGAYNSPLHF. The CDR3 DNA is TGTGCCAGCAGGACCCAGGGTGCTTATAATTCACCCCTCCACTTT.

This clone was seen more than once but under ten times. The chain couples TRBV2 to TRBJ2-1; D perhaps matches TRBD1 (5 bases). V dropped 6 bases and J dropped 10 bases, with 10 bases sitting between them. The length of the CDR3 is 11 residues. CDR1 SNHLY and CDR2 FYNNEI come from the germline V gene. The CDR3 region has the DNA TGTGCCAGCAGGTATAGGACAGAGCAGTTCTTC. Translation gives CASRYRTEQFF.

CDR3 coding DNA: TGTGCCAGCAGCTTAAACAGGGAGGGTGGGACCCAGTACTTC. This sequence encodes CASSLNREGGTQYF. This rearrangement joins TRBV7-2 to TRBJ2-5; tentatively, D is TRBD2 (7 bases). CDR1 and CDR2 (germline): SGHTA, FQGNSA. The CDR3 loop spans 14 amino acids. Trimming took off 2 bases at V and 7 bases at J, with 14 bases between the two ends.

The J gene is TRBJ1-5, the V gene TRBV10-3; a possible D gene is TRBD1 (6 bases). Germline lookup yields CDR1 ENHRY and CDR2 SYGVKD. The CDR3 has 13 residues. Trimming took off 7 bases at V and 3 bases at J, with 10 bases between the two ends. CDR3 in DNA: TGTGCCATCAAACAGGGCCCCAATCAGCCCCAGCATTTT. Its translation is CAIKQGPNQPQHF.

The chain couples TRBV6-6 to TRBJ2-7, with 7 bases aligning to TRBD1. The CDR3 sequence is 14 residues long. Germline assignment: CDR1 MNHNY and CDR2 SVGAGI (reference sequence). Losses at the gene ends were 6 bases for V and 2 bases for J; bases not matched to a gene: 7. The CDR3, as DNA: TGTGCCAGCAGACCGACAGGGTCCCCCTACGAGCAGTACTTC. Amino acids: CASRPTGSPYEQYF.

CDR3 nucleotide sequence: TGTGCCAGCAGCTTAGCCAGGACACTTTTGACCGGGGAGCTGTTTTTT. This codes for CASSLARTLLTGELFF. V usage is TRBV7-2 and J usage is TRBJ2-2; D might be TRBD1 (5 bases). V was cut by 0 bases and J by 5 bases, with 13 bases left in between. Germline assignment: CDR1 SGHTA and CDR2 FQGNSA. CDR3 length: 16 residues.

The V gene is TRBV28, the J gene TRBJ1-1, with D hard to call. This CDR3 comprises 11 residues. In germline, CDR1 is MDHEN, CDR2 SYDVKM. Trimming shortened V by 7 bases and J by 0 bases, and 3 bases separated the two germline ends. Written as DNA, the CDR3 is TGTGCCAGCAACATGAACACTGAAGCTTTCTTT. Its protein is CASNMNTEAFF.

The rearrangement uses TRBV19 and TRBJ2-3; a weak D match, TRBD1 (6 bases). Germline V lookup: CDR1 LNHDA, CDR2 SQIVND (reference sequence). This CDR3 contains 15 residues. V lost 7 bases to trimming and J lost 5 bases, with 19 bases between them. Written as DNA, the CDR3 is TGTGCCAGTAAACCGAAGTACAGGGCAGGAGATACGCAGTATTTT. As protein: CASKPKYRAGDTQYF.

This clone was observed a few times. The genes are TRBV28 and TRBJ1-2; D is perhaps TRBD1 (6 bases). Trimming cost V 4 bases and J 0 bases, with 15 bases left between them. The CDR3 totals 16 residues. The germline V gene encodes CDR1 MDHEN and CDR2 SYDVKM. This CDR3 reads CASSSRGQKTNYGYTF. The DNA of the CDR3 is TGTGCCAGCAGTTCCAGAGGACAGAAGACTAACTATGGCTACACCTTC.

This chain joins TRBV3-1 (or the pseudogene TRBV3-2) and TRBJ2-3; D might be TRBD2 (5 bases). Trimming pared 9 bases from V and 1 base from J, leaving 8 bases between. The CDR3 consists of 12 residues. Germline V gene sequence: CDR1 LGHDT, CDR2 YNNKEL (reference sequence). This chain's CDR3 is CASGLGTDTQYF. CDR3 coding DNA: TGTGCCAGTGGACTGGGCACAGATACGCAGTATTTT.

The CDR3 sequence: CASRGTVDTQYF. The CDR3 coding sequence is TGTGCCAGCAGGGGGACAGTGGATACGCAGTATTTT. The chain couples TRBV28 to TRBJ2-3, with 7 bases matching TRBD1. This CDR3 has 12 amino acids. The ends lost 6 bases at V and 6 bases at J; junction bases unmatched: 3. Per germline, CDR1 MDHEN and CDR2 SYDVKM.

The chain recombines TRBV10-3 with TRBJ2-7; D is unresolved. Germline V gene lookup returns CDR1 ENHRY and CDR2 SYGVKD. This CDR3 region has 14 residues. Trimming left V 2 bases short and J 0 bases short, with 8 bases between. The CDR3 protein is CAISEPLSSYEQYF. The CDR3 DNA reads as TGTGCCATCAGTGAGCCACTAAGCTCCTACGAGCAGTACTTC.

The rearrangement uses TRBV4-3 and TRBJ1-5; 8 bases agree with TRBD1. Per germline, CDR1 LGHNA and CDR2 YSLEER. The CDR3 is 15 amino acids. Trimming took 1 base from V and 9 from J; bases not matched to a gene: 8. CDR3 nucleotides: TGCGCCAGCAGCCAAGTCACAGGGGGATCGGTGCCCCAGCATTTT. Its protein product is CASSQVTGGSVPQHF.

The chain recombines TRBV7-9 with TRBJ1-1, with D maybe TRBD1 (5 bases). Germline CDR1 is SEHNR and CDR2 is FQNEAQ (reference sequence). The CDR3 is made up of 12 amino acids. The V end lost 0 bases, the J end lost 10 bases, and 9 bases lay between the germline ends. DNA for the CDR3: TGTGCCAGCAGCTTAGCGGACATTGGAGCTTTCTTT. It encodes CASSLADIGAFF.

CDR3 sequence reads: CATSDGRGIAKNIQYF. DNA for the CDR3: TGTGCCACCAGTGATGGAAGGGGGATAGCCAAAAACATTCAGTACTTC. The V and J genes are TRBV24-1 and TRBJ2-4, with a possible D match to TRBD1 (6 bases). The CDR3 length is 16 residues. The V end was cut by 3 bases, the J end by 0 bases, with 11 bases between. CDR1 and CDR2 (germline): KGHDR, SFDVKD.

This clone was observed a handful of times. The rearrangement uses TRBV15 and TRBJ1-1, with a weak D call TRBD1 (5 bases). The germline gives CDR1 LNHNV, CDR2 YYDKDF (reference sequence). V lost 1 base to trimming and J lost 8 bases, with 11 bases between them. This CDR3 region has 13 residues. The CDR3 protein is CATSRAGRSEAFF. The CDR3 DNA follows: TGTGCCACCAGCAGAGCAGGGAGGTCCGAAGCTTTCTTT. The whole variable domain, filled in from reference TRBV15 and TRBJ1-1, reads DAMVIQNPRYQVTQFGKPVTLSCSQTLNHNVMYWYQQKSSQAPKLLFHYYDKDFNNEADTPDNFQSRRPNTSFCFLDIRSPGLGDTAMYLCATSRAGRSEAFFGQGTRLTVV.

The chain employs TRBV4-1 and TRBJ1-4, with D hard to call. This CDR3 is 16 amino acids long. V lost 2 bases and J lost 5, with 15 bases in between. Germline CDR1 MGHRA, CDR2 YSYEKL. CDR3 sequence (DNA): TGCGCCAGCAGCCAAAGGTGGGAGGGAGGAAATGAAAAACTGTTTTTT. Encoded protein: CASSQRWEGGNEKLFF.

This clone was seen ten or more times. This CDR3 is CSVWTGANYGYTF. The CDR3 bases are TGCAGCGTCTGGACAGGAGCTAACTATGGCTACACCTTC. The V call is TRBV29-1, the J call TRBJ1-2; 7 nucleotides line up with TRBD1. In germline, CDR1 is SQVTM, CDR2 ANQGSEA. The CDR3 consists of 13 residues. V shed 6 bases and J 0 bases; nucleotides not matched to a gene: 4.

The rearrangement uses TRBV19 and TRBJ1-1, with D hard to call. The germline V gene encodes CDR1 LNHDA and CDR2 SQIVND (reference sequence). The CDR3 runs to 13 residues. Trimming removed 5 bases from V and 3 bases from J, with 10 bases in between. CDR3 loop: CASSEGSYTEAFF. CDR3 sequence (DNA): TGTGCCAGTAGTGAGGGCAGCTACACTGAAGCTTTCTTT.

The rearrangement links TRBV6-5 to TRBJ1-2; maybe TRBD1 (5 bases). Germline V gives CDR1 MNHEY, CDR2 SVGAGI. The CDR3 is made up of 15 amino acids. V was shortened by 2 bases and J by 3 bases, with 13 bases between the two germline ends. This CDR3 reads CASSYGGGLDYGYTF. DNA of the CDR3: TGTGCCAGCAGTTACGGGGGGGGGTTAGACTATGGCTACACCTTC.